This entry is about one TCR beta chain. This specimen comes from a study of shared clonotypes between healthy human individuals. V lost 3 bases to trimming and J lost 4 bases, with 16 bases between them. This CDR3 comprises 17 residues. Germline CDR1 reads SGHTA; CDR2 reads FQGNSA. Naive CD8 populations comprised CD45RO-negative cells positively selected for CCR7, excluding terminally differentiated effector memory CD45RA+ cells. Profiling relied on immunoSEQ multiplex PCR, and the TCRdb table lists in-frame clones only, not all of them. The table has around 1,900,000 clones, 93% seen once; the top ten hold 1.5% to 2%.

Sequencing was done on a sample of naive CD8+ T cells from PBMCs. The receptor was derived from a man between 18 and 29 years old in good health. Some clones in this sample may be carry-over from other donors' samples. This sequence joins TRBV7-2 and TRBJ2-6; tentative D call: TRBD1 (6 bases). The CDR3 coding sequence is TGTGCCAGCAGCTTTTACAGGGTTGCTGAGGGGGCCAACGTCCTGACTTTC. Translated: CASSFYRVAEGANVLTF. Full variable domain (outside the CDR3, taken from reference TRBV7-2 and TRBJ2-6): GAGVSQSPSNKVTEKGKDVELRCDPISGHTALYWYRQSLGQGLEFLIYFQGNSAPDKSGLPSDRFSAERTGGSVSTLTIQRTQQEDSAVYLCASSFYRVAEGANVLTFGAGSRLTVL.